A selection of T cell receptor beta chains follows, all from one sample in a study of CD8 T cells in ankylosing spondylitis. TCRdb re-called the 5' RACE reads through MiXCR, storing one row per CDR3 protein. The repertoire holds around 130,000 distinct CDR3 sequences, with 9.3% as singletons. The sample comprised blood, either unsorted or a sorted T cell fraction (not recorded which). Receptors were obtained from a male donor with ankylosing spondylitis or in good health (not recorded which). CDR3s include the opening cysteine and the closing phenylalanine or tryptophan. A D gene is named only where the DNA matches it firmly. Clone size appears in some rows only: once, few, many, or a class for an expanded clone.

DNA: TGTGCCAGCAGCGACAGGGTGGGCAATCAGCCCCAGCATTTT; CDR3: CASSDRVGNQPQHF; size: few; V: TRBV7-2; J: TRBJ1-5; D: TRBD1
DNA: TGTGCCAGCAGTATACAGGGGGCGAACACTGAAGCTTTCTTT; CDR3: CASSIQGANTEAFF; size: many; V: TRBV6-5; J: TRBJ1-1; D: TRBD1
DNA: TGCAGCGTTGAGGGGGGACTAGCGGGGGACTACGAGCAGTACTTC; CDR3: CSVEGGLAGDYEQYF; size: few; V: TRBV29-1; J: TRBJ2-7; D: TRBD2
DNA: TGTGCCAGCAGTTTTTTTCCGGGCACAGATACGCAGTATTTT; CDR3: CASSFFPGTDTQYF; size: few; V: TRBV27; J: TRBJ2-3; D: NA
DNA: TGTGCCAGCAGCTTGAGCCCGACAGGGGGAACAGATACGCAGTATTTT; CDR3: CASSLSPTGGTDTQYF; size: many; V: TRBV7-3; J: TRBJ2-3; D: TRBD1
DNA: TGTGCCAGCAGCTTATCGGCGACAGGGCGATATACGCAGTATTTT; CDR3: CASSLSATGRYTQYF; size: many; V: TRBV7-3; J: TRBJ2-3; D: TRBD1
DNA: TGTGCCAGCAGTCTCGCCCTGACAGACTACAATGAGCAGTTCTTC; CDR3: CASSLALTDYNEQFF; size: many; V: TRBV28; J: TRBJ2-1; D: NA
DNA: TGCGCCAGCAGCTTGGCATCCGGGCCGGGAGAGACCCAGTACTTC; CDR3: CASSLASGPGETQYF; size: NA; V: TRBV5-1; J: TRBJ2-5; D: NA
DNA: TGTGCCAGCAGTCCTGAAGGACAGGGCGGCTACAATGAGCAGTTCTTC; CDR3: CASSPEGQGGYNEQFF; size: few; V: TRBV2; J: TRBJ2-1; D: TRBD1
DNA: TGTGCCAGCAGCTTAGAACTGAGGGATGGCTACACCTTC; CDR3: CASSLELRDGYTF; size: many; V: TRBV7-2; J: TRBJ1-2; D: NA
DNA: TGCAGTGCTAGAGCTCACCCTCGACCCGGGACATCGGAAGATGGTGAGACCCAGTACTTC; CDR3: CSARAHPRPGTSEDGETQYF; size: many; V: TRBV20-1; J: TRBJ2-5; D: NA
DNA: TGCAGCGTTGTTCTTCAGGGACCAGATACGCAGTATTTT; CDR3: CSVVLQGPDTQYF; size: many; V: TRBV29-1; J: TRBJ2-3; D: NA
DNA: TGTGCCCTCACGGGGGGCGTTTCCACCGGGGAGCTGTTTTTT; CDR3: CALTGGVSTGELFF; size: many; V: TRBV5-4; J: TRBJ2-2; D: NA
DNA: TGTGCCAGCAGTGACACAAGCGGGAAGATCTCCTACGAGCAGTACTTC; CDR3: CASSDTSGKISYEQYF; size: many; V: TRBV25-1; J: TRBJ2-7; D: TRBD2
DNA: TGTGCCAGCAGCCCGCTTACTTGGACCGGGGAGCTGTTTTTT; CDR3: CASSPLTWTGELFF; size: NA; V: TRBV12-3/TRBV12-4; J: TRBJ2-2; D: NA
DNA: TGCGCCAGCAGCTTGGTAGCAGGGGGCGACGAGCAGTACTTC; CDR3: CASSLVAGGDEQYF; size: many; V: TRBV5-1; J: TRBJ2-7; D: TRBD1
DNA: TGTGCCAGCAGCCAACGAGGACAGTTGAACACTGAAGCTTTCTTT; CDR3: CASSQRGQLNTEAFF; size: NA; V: TRBV7-9; J: TRBJ1-1; D: NA
DNA: TGCGCCAGCAGCTCGAATATCAGGGGTAACAATGAGCAGTTCTTC; CDR3: CASSSNIRGNNEQFF; size: many; V: TRBV5-1; J: TRBJ2-1; D: NA
DNA: TGTGCCAGCAGACTAGCGGGAGGCACAGATACGCAGTATTTT; CDR3: CASRLAGGTDTQYF; size: many; V: TRBV2; J: TRBJ2-3; D: TRBD2
DNA: TGTGCCAGCAGCTTAGGGACTAGCGGAATACCCTACGAGCAGTACTTC; CDR3: CASSLGTSGIPYEQYF; size: many; V: TRBV7-2; J: TRBJ2-7; D: TRBD2
DNA: TGTGCCAGCAGCCCAGTATCCGGGTCCGACCGGGAGACCCAGTACTTC; CDR3: CASSPVSGSDRETQYF; size: NA; V: TRBV7-2; J: TRBJ2-5; D: NA
DNA: TGTGCCAGCAGTCCCTCGGCCCGCGGGGACAATGAGCAGTTCTTC; CDR3: CASSPSARGDNEQFF; size: NA; V: TRBV12-3/TRBV12-4; J: TRBJ2-1; D: NA
DNA: TGCAGTGCTAGAATCCAGGGGGCTACTAGCGGGAGCATGGATGAGCAGTTCTTC; CDR3: CSARIQGATSGSMDEQFF; size: many; V: TRBV20-1; J: TRBJ2-1; D: TRBD2
DNA: TGTGCCAGCAGACTACAGGGGGCCGCCACCGGGGAGCTGTTTTTT; CDR3: CASRLQGAATGELFF; size: many; V: TRBV12-3/TRBV12-4; J: TRBJ2-2; D: TRBD1
DNA: TGCAGTGCTAGGGCGACAGGGGGCGGCCAGCCCCAGCATTTT; CDR3: CSARATGGGQPQHF; size: many; V: TRBV20-1; J: TRBJ1-5; D: TRBD1
DNA: TGCGCCAGCAGCCAAGTCCGGACAGGGGGCGAGCCCCAGCATTTT; CDR3: CASSQVRTGGEPQHF; size: few; V: TRBV4-3; J: TRBJ1-5; D: TRBD1
DNA: TGTGCCAGCAGCTTAGGAGGGCTAGCGAGGGATGATACGCAGTATTTT; CDR3: CASSLGGLARDDTQYF; size: few; V: TRBV7-6; J: TRBJ2-3; D: NA
DNA: TGCGCCAGCAGTCGCGACAGGGGGCATGAGCAGTTCTTC; CDR3: CASSRDRGHEQFF; size: many; V: TRBV5-1; J: TRBJ2-1; D: TRBD1
DNA: TGCAGTGCTAGCAGGGGGCCCACCGGGGAGCTGTTTTTT; CDR3: CSASRGPTGELFF; size: many; V: TRBV20-1; J: TRBJ2-2; D: TRBD1
DNA: TGCGCCAGCAAGCTCGGGACTAATGAAAAACTGTTTTTT; CDR3: CASKLGTNEKLFF; size: many; V: TRBV5-1; J: TRBJ1-4; D: NA